The clone carrying this T cell receptor beta chain was counted only a few times. Its matching antigen is unknown. The sample comes from a study of cytomegalovirus exposure and HLA in healthy donors. Study results and caveats: According to a later analysis, most TCR beta chains associated with CMV appeared HLA-restricted. Cytomegalovirus association was assigned to about 180 TCR beta chains. An analysis done earlier found most TCR beta V segments productive about 87% or about 30% of the time.

Looked up from germline, CDR1 is MDHEN and CDR2 is SYDVKM. V lost 6 bases, J lost 0 bases, and 12 bases lay in between. CDR3 size: 15 residues. The PCR made use of 60 Vbeta and 13 Jbeta primers. Method: immunoSEQ multiplex PCR; TCRdb's copy keeps in-frame clones and lacks some. The table has around 150,000 clones, roughly a tenth seen once. The chain uses TRBV28 and TRBJ2-1, with D uncertain. The clonotype originates from a male donor in good health and CMV-seronegative. Source material: PBMCs. As DNA, the CDR3 is TGTGCCAGCAGCCCTCAATTCAGCTCCTACAATGAGCAGTTCTTC. Amino acid sequence: CASSPQFSSYNEQFF.